The rows below give T cell receptor beta chains drawn from one sample of a study of T cell responses to AZD1222 COVID-19 vaccine. Method: immunoSEQ multiplex PCR; TCRdb's copy keeps in-frame clones and lacks some. The table shows 100,000 or so clones, with about 86% occurring only once. This material consisted of peripheral blood, taken on day 0 of AZD1222 vaccination. The receptors derive from an adult in good health. Each CDR3 is given with its conserved first and last residue. A D gene is named only where the DNA matches it firmly. Expanded clones are given a class, and other clones once, few, many or no size at all.

d_call clone_size j_call v_call cdr3_aa cdr3_nt
- few TRBJ2-7 TRBV14 CASSPRGNEQYF TGTGCCAGCAGCCCCAGGGGAAACGAGCAGTACTTC
TRBD2 - TRBJ2-3 TRBV4-2 CASSREIAGAGDTQYF TGTGCCAGCAGCCGAGAGATAGCGGGAGCGGGAGATACGCAGTATTTT
- - TRBJ2-1 TRBV14 CASSPGGYNEQFF TGTGCCAGCAGCCCCGGGGGATACAATGAGCAGTTCTTC
- - TRBJ1-4 TRBV7-9 CASSFGQGREKLFF TGTGCCAGCAGCTTCGGGCAGGGGCGTGAAAAACTGTTTTTT
- - TRBJ1-2 TRBV12-3/TRBV12-4 CASSGQQRYGYTF TGTGCCAGCAGTGGACAGCAGCGCTATGGCTACACCTTC
- - TRBJ1-1 TRBV11-2 CASSLSQSSDEAFF TGTGCCAGCAGCTTAAGTCAGTCCTCGGATGAAGCTTTCTTT
- - TRBJ2-7 TRBV19 CASSRELLGTGTYEQYF TGTGCCAGTAGTCGTGAGCTCCTCGGGACGGGCACCTACGAGCAGTACTTC
TRBD1 once TRBJ1-5 TRBV27 CASRRLGTGSDNQPQHF TGTGCCAGCAGGCGCTTGGGGACAGGGAGTGACAATCAGCCCCAGCATTTT
- - TRBJ2-2 TRBV28 CASSFNRATGELFF TGTGCCAGCAGTTTCAATAGGGCAACCGGGGAGCTGTTTTTT
- - TRBJ1-1 TRBV25-1 CASRRGGGTEAFF TGTGCCAGCAGAAGAGGGGGTGGCACTGAAGCTTTCTTT
- - TRBJ1-3 TRBV5-6 CASSQGGSGGNTIYF TGTGCCAGCAGCCAGGGCGGGTCCGGGGGAAACACCATATATTTT
- - TRBJ1-2 TRBV24-1 CATSDDYGYTF TGTGCCACCAGTGATGACTATGGCTACACCTTC
TRBD1 - TRBJ1-2 TRBV10-3 CAINTPGTGGDGYTF TGTGCCATTAACACACCCGGGACAGGGGGCGATGGCTACACCTTC
- - TRBJ1-2 TRBV28 CASSSPGLYGYTF TGTGCCAGCAGCAGTCCCGGTCTTTATGGCTACACCTTC
TRBD1 once TRBJ1-6 TRBV5-1 CASSFDRGDLYNSPLHF TGCGCCAGCAGCTTCGACAGGGGAGACCTCTATAATTCACCCCTCCACTTT
- - TRBJ1-1 TRBV12-3/TRBV12-4 CASSFGTTPEAFF TGTGCCAGCAGTTTTGGGACCACCCCCGAAGCTTTCTTT
- - TRBJ1-1 TRBV2 CASSIEDVRTEAFF TGTGCCAGCAGTATAGAGGATGTGAGGACTGAAGCTTTCTTT
- - TRBJ2-5 TRBV7-9 CASSFSQETQYF TGTGCCAGCAGCTTCAGCCAAGAGACCCAGTACTTC
TRBD1 - TRBJ1-2 TRBV18 CASSPPRSRDRGYGYTF TGTGCCAGCTCACCACCTAGGTCCCGGGACAGGGGGTATGGCTACACCTTC
- - TRBJ2-1 TRBV21-1 CASSKGQLYNEQFF TGTGCCAGCAGCAAAGGACAGCTCTACAATGAGCAGTTCTTC
- - TRBJ2-7 TRBV27 CASSFQVHYEQYF TGTGCCAGCAGTTTCCAGGTACACTACGAGCAGTACTTC
TRBD2 - TRBJ2-7 TRBV4-3 CASSQGLAGVPYEQYF TGCGCCAGCAGCCAAGGGCTAGCGGGGGTCCCCTACGAGCAGTACTTC
- - TRBJ1-1 TRBV13 CASSLDLLTEAFF TGTGCCAGCAGCTTAGATCTCCTCACTGAAGCTTTCTTT
TRBD1 once TRBJ1-5 TRBV5-1 CASSLDRGSNQPQHF TGCGCCAGCAGCTTGGACAGGGGAAGCAATCAGCCCCAGCATTTT
TRBD1 - TRBJ2-2 TRBV6-4 CASGGQDTGELFF TGTGCCAGCGGGGGACAGGACACCGGGGAGCTGTTTTTT
- once TRBJ1-1 TRBV2 CASLRPMNTEAFF TGTGCCAGCCTACGGCCTATGAACACTGAAGCTTTCTTT
- - TRBJ1-3 TRBV4-3 CASSQDRSRTDIGNTIYF TGCGCCAGCAGCCAAGACCGATCCAGGACAGATATTGGAAACACCATATATTTT
- - TRBJ2-5 TRBV5-1 CASSMSRRAEETQYF TGCGCCAGCAGCATGTCTAGGCGGGCCGAAGAGACCCAGTACTTC
- - TRBJ2-7 TRBV7-2 CASSPRRSSYEQYF TGTGCCAGCAGTCCTCGGCGGAGCTCCTACGAGCAGTACTTC